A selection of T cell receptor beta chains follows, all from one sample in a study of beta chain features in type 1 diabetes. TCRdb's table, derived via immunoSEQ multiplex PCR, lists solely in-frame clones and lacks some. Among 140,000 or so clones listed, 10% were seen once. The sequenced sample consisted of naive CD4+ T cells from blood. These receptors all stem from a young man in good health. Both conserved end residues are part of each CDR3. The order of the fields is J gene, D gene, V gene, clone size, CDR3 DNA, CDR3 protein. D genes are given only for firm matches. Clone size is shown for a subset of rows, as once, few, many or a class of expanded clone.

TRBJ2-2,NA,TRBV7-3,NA,TGTGCCAGCAGCTTACTGGGGGCCAACACCGGGGAGCTGTTTTTT,CASSLLGANTGELFF
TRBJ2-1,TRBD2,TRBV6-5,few,TGTGCCAGCAGGCCAGCGGGGGGTTTTAATGAGCAGTTCTTC,CASRPAGGFNEQFF
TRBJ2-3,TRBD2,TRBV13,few,TGTGCCAGCAGCATATACGGGACTAGCGGGGGGAAGTACAGCACAGATACGCAGTATTTT,CASSIYGTSGGKYSTDTQYF
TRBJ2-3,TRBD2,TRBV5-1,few,TGCGCCAGCAGTAGTACGGGGGGAATCGCAGATACGCAGTATTTT,CASSSTGGIADTQYF
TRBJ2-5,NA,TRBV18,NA,TGTGCCAGCTCACGGGACATCCAAGAGACCCAGTACTTC,CASSRDIQETQYF
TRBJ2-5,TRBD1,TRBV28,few,TGTGCCAGCAGGGAGGACAGGGGCGATCGGGAGACCCAGTACTTC,CASREDRGDRETQYF
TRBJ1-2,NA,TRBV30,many,TGTGCCTGGAGGGAGCCAGGGGCCAACTATGGCTACACCTTC,CAWREPGANYGYTF
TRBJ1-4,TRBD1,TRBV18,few,TGTGCCAGCTCACCAGGGACAGGTCGAGAAAAACTGTTTTTT,CASSPGTGREKLFF
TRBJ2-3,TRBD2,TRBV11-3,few,TGTGCCAGCAGCTTAGGACTAGCGGGGGGAACAGATACGCAGTATTTT,CASSLGLAGGTDTQYF
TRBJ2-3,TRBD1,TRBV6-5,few,TGTGCCAGCAGAAGGGACAGGAGCACAGATACGCAGTATTTT,CASRRDRSTDTQYF
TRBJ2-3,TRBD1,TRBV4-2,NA,TGTGCCAGCAGCCCAAGACAGGGAAACACAGATACGCAGTATTTT,CASSPRQGNTDTQYF
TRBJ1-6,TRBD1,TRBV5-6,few,TGTGCCAGCAGCGGGGGACAGGGTTATTCACCCCTCCACTTT,CASSGGQGYSPLHF
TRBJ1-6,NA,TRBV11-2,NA,TGTGCCAGCAGCTTAGAGGGAGGGATGGGTTCACCCCTCCACTTT,CASSLEGGMGSPLHF
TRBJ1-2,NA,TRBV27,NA,TGTGCCAGCAGGGTGGACAGAGAAAACTATGGCTACACCTTC,CASRVDRENYGYTF
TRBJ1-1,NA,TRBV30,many,TGTGCCTGGAAACTGGAGGACACTGAAGCTTTCTTT,CAWKLEDTEAFF
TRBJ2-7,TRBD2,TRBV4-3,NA,TGCGCCAGCAGCCAAGTCGGGGGGGGAGCGGGGGGGCTCTACGAGCAGTACTTC,CASSQVGGGAGGLYEQYF
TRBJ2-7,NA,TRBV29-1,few,TGCAGCGTTGGGGGGGATCGGAACTACGAGCAGTACTTC,CSVGGDRNYEQYF
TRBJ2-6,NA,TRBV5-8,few,TGTGCCAGCAGCCTTTCTGGGGCCAACGTCCTGACTTTC,CASSLSGANVLTF
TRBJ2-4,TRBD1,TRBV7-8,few,TGTGCCAGCAGCATCCGGACAGGGGTGGAGAACATTCAGTACTTC,CASSIRTGVENIQYF
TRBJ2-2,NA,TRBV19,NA,TGTGCCAGTAGTGTCCGGGGGAGGAACACCGGGGAGCTGTTTTTT,CASSVRGRNTGELFF
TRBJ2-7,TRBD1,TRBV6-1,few,TGTGCCAGCAGACAGGACAGGAACTACGAGCAGTACTTC,CASRQDRNYEQYF
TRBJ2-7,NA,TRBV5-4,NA,TGTGCCAGCAGGAAGGGGGAGTCCCACGAGCAGTACTTC,CASRKGESHEQYF